The entry that follows covers one TCR beta chain sequence. These data come from a study of T cells in tuberculosis. V was clipped by 4 bases and J by 0 bases; unmatched bases: 5. This CDR3 spans 16 amino acids. CDR1 and CDR2 (germline): SNHLY, FYNNEI. TCRdb's table, derived via immunoSEQ multiplex PCR, lists solely in-frame clones and lacks some. The sample has some 47,000 clones, around 96% seen once; the top ten hold 7% to 9%. This clonotype was obtained from a donor between 10 and 35 years old with latent tuberculosis or without tuberculosis infection. V and J are TRBV2 and TRBJ2-3, with 9 bases aligning to TRBD2. Sequenced input: PBMCs. In nucleotides, the CDR3 is TGTGCCAGCAGTGGGGCTAGCGGGGCTAGCACAGATACGCAGTATTTT. Residues: CASSGASGASTDTQYF.